This T cell receptor (beta chain) was identified during a study of B cell selection in AIRE deficiency. Concerning this clone itself: The antigen remains unidentified.

The V end lost 5 bases, the J end lost 6 bases, and 15 bases lay between the germline ends. The CDR3 runs to 14 residues. CDR1 MNHNY and CDR2 SVGAGI come from the germline V gene (reference sequence). Regulatory T cells were sorted as CD4+CD25hiCD127low/negative. Study-level points and caveats: Shorter CDR3s marked shared Treg sequences, biased toward few non-templated insertions. Of some 3,900 shared Treg TCRbeta sequences, about 32% were healthy-donor-only and around 9.5% patient-only. Patient Tconv and Treg cells showed healthy-like TCRBV usage, CDR3 length, diversity.

Sequencing was performed with immunoSEQ multiplex PCR; in TCRdb, only in-frame clones are kept and a portion is missing. The table has 15,000 or so clones, 85% to 95% seen once. The chain joins TRBV6-6 to TRBJ2-3, with D tentatively TRBD1 (7 bases). Sequencing was done on a sample of Tregs sorted from PBMCs. The receptor was isolated from a human donor with AIRE deficiency. The DNA for the CDR3 is TGTGCCAGCAGTCCTCCAGGGGGGTGGGATACGCAGTATTTT. This gives the protein CASSPPGGWDTQYF.